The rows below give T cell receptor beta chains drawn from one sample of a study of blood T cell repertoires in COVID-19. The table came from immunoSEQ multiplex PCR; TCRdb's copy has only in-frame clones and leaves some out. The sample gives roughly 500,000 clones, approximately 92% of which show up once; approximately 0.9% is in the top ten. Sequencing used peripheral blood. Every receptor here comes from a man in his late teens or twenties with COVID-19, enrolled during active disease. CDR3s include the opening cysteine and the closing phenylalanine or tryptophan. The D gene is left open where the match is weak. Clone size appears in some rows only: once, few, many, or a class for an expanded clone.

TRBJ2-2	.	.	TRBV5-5	TGTGCCAGCAGCCAGGCCGGCGGGGAGCTGTTTTTT	CASSQAGGELFF
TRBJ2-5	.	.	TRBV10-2	TGCGCCAGCAGTGACCGGAGGGAGACCCAGTACTTC	CASSDRRETQYF
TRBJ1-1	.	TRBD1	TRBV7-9	TGTGCCAGCAGCTCGACAGGGGATGGGGACGCGGCTTTCTTT	CASSSTGDGDAAFF
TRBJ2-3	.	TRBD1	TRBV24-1	TGTGCCACCAGTGATTCACAGGGGGCCTTGGCAGATACGCAGTATTTT	CATSDSQGALADTQYF
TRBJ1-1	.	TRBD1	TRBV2	TGTGCCAGCCGAGACAGGGTTAAAGCTTTCTTT	CASRDRVKAFF
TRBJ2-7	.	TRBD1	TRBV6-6	TGTGCCAGCACCCAAGGGACAGTCTACGAGCAGTACTTC	CASTQGTVYEQYF
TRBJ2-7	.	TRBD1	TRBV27	TGTGCCAGCAGTCTCCAGAGAATAGGGACAGGGTCATCCTACGAGCAGTACTTC	CASSLQRIGTGSSYEQYF
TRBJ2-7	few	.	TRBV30	TGTGCCTGGGGGGACTGGTCCTACGAGCAGTACTTC	CAWGDWSYEQYF
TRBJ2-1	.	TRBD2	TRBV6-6	TGTGCCAGCGGGGTAGCGGGCAATGAGCAGTTCTTC	CASGVAGNEQFF
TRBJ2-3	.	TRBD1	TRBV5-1	TGCGCCAGCAGCTCTACGACAGGGGGCACAGATACGCAGTATTTT	CASSSTTGGTDTQYF
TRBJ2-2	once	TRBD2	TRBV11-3	TGTGCCAGCAGCTTAGGTTCTAGCGGGAGGAGAAGGACCGGGGAGCTGTTTTTT	CASSLGSSGRRRTGELFF
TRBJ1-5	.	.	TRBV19	TGTGCCAGTAGTGAATCCCTATTTGGGGGGGCCGGGGGAAATCAGCCCCAGCATTTT	CASSESLFGGAGGNQPQHF
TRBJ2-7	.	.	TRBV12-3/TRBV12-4	TGTGCCAGCAGTTTACGGGACGAGCAGTACTTC	CASSLRDEQYF
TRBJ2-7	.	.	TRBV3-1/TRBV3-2	TGTGCCAGCAGCCAACCCCCACAGGGATCGGAGCAGTACTTC	CASSQPPQGSEQYF
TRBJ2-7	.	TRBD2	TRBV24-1	TGTGCCACCAGTGGTGGCGGGACTAGCTCCTACGAGCAGTACTTC	CATSGGGTSSYEQYF
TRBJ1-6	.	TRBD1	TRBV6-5	TGTGCCAGCAGTACCGACAGGGGGTCTAATTCACCCCTCCACTTT	CASSTDRGSNSPLHF
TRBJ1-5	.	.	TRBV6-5	TGTGCCAGCAGCAGGCGCGCATATAGCAATCAGCCCCAGCATTTT	CASSRRAYSNQPQHF